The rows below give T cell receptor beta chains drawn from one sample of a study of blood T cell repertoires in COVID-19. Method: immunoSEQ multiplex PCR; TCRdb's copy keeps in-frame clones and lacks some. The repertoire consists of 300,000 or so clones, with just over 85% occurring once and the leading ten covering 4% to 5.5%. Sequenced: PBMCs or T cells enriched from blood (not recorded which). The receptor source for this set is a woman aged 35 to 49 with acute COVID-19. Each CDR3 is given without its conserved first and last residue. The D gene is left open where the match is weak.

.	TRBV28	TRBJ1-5	AHRGYSNQPQH
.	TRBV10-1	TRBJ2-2	ATVPRTPNTGELF
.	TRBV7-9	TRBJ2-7	ASSLPNRDNYEQY
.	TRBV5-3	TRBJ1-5	ARSLGGRVQPQH
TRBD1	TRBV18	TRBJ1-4	ASSPRGQGQGEKLF
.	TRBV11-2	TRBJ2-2	ASSLVGGKDTGELF
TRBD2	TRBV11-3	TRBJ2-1	ASSFTSGRVNEQF
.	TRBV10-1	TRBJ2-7	ASSGSGPYEQY
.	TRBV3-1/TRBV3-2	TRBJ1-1	ASSALTKGETEAF
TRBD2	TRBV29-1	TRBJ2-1	SGESGRAQF
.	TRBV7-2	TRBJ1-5	ASSGRHSNQPQH
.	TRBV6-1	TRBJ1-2	ASSEAARPGRVGYT
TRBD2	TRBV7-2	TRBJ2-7	ASSSRGGSFEQY
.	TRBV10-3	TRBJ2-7	ASLGQY
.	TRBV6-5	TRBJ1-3	ASSQGSGNTIY
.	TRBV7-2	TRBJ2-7	ASSFREPYEQY
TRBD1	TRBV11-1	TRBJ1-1	ASSYGTGRNTEAF
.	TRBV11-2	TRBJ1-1	ASSLETHEAF
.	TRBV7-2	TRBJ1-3	ASSFTRGAGRSGNTIY
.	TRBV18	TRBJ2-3	ASSPTVGGSGGTDTQY
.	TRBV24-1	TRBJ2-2	ATRYPDGGTGELF
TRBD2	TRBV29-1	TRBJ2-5	SVVAGGYVAQY
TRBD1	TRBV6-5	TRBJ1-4	ASRQSGTGYEKLF
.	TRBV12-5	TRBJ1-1	ASGLGLLNTEAF
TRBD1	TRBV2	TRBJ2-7	AGGTGTYEQY
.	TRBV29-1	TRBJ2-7	SVGFRTYEQY
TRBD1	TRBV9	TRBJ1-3	ASSISLAGQGMENTIY
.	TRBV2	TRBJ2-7	ASSPGLRQVSSYEQY
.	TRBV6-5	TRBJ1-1	ATYSHSLNTEAF
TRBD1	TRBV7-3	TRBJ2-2	ASSPTGVVGELF
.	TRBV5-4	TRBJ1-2	ASSLARERYGYT
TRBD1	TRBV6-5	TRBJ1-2	ASSRRDRKYGYT
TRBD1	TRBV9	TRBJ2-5	ASSASQGAQGQETQY
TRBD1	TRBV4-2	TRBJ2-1	ASSTGQGGYNEQF
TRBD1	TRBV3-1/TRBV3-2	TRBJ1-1	ASSQDQVDRAVAA
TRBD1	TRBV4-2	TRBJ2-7	ASSQHRGPYEQY
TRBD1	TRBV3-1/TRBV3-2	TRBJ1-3	ASSPSGGSSGNTIY
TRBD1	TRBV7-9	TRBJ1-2	ASSFGQGRDGYT
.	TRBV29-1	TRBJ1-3	SVAGVLTGNTIY
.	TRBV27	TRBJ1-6	ASSPRGRDNSPLH
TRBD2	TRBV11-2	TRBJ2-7	ASSLGMAGRGSRNEQY
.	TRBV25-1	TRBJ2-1	ASSASPTAPGNEQF
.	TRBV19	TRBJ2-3	ASSILGSSGWADTQY
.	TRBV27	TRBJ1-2	ASSYSGTYNYGYT
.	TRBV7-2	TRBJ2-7	ASSFPQGSYEQY
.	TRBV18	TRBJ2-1	ASSPPNGVMSSYNEQF
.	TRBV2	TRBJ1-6	ASSDRSSYNSPLH